The 29 T cell receptor beta chains given below trace back to one sample, sequenced in a study of vaccination effects on CD4 cells after COVID-19. No antigen is known for these receptors. Profiled with immunoSEQ multiplex PCR; TCRdb holds only in-frame clones, not every one. The sample has tens of thousands of clones, about three quarters seen once. CD4+ T cells specific for antigen were expanded with viral peptide pools by the ViraFEST assay before sequencing. Researchers isolated CD4+ T cells once 9 to 11 days of culture had elapsed. It was between March and December 2020 that the person had a SARS-CoV-2 infection confirmed by PCR. This specimen consisted of CD4+ T cells from PBMCs cultured with HCoV-NL63 spike peptides, obtained before COVID-19 vaccination. Receptor source: a human donor who had a prior SARS-CoV-2 infection.

The V and J genes are TRBV5-1 and TRBJ2-2, with 9 bases identical to TRBD2. Germline-derived CDR1 and CDR2 are SGHRS and YFSETQ. This CDR3 has 19 amino acids. With V trimmed by 1 base and J by 0 bases, 10 bases remained unmatched. CDR3 protein: CASSLPAGRGGTNTGELFF. The DNA of the CDR3 is TGCGCCAGCAGCTTGCCCGCCGGGCGGGGGGGGACGAACACCGGGGAGCTGTTTTTT.

The CDR3 bases are TGTGCCAGCAGTTTACCCCCCGGGGGGGGGTCGGACGAGCAGTACTTC. Amino acid sequence: CASSLPPGGGSDEQYF. The chain joins TRBV27 to TRBJ2-7, with 8 bases matching TRBD2. CDR1 MNHEY and CDR2 SMNVEV come from the germline V gene (reference sequence). V dropped 2 bases and J dropped 5; count of bases not matched to a gene: 11. The CDR3 totals 16 residues.

V is TRBV29-1 and J is TRBJ2-3, with D perhaps TRBD1 (6 bases). The CDR3 length is 13 residues. The germline CDR1 and CDR2 sequences are SQVTM and ANQGSEA. V was trimmed by 6 bases and J by 3 bases, leaving 13 bases between them. This chain's CDR3 is CSVAQGGTDTQYF. CDR3 in DNA: TGCAGCGTGGCACAGGGTGGGACAGATACGCAGTATTTT.

V usage is TRBV24-1 and J usage is TRBJ2-2, with D hard to call. The CDR3 runs to 14 residues. V shed 2 bases and J shed 4 bases, with 7 bases lying between them. CDR1 KGHDR and CDR2 SFDVKD come from the germline V gene. Here the CDR3 DNA reads TGTGCCACCAGTGATTCCAGACGCACCGGGGAGCTGTTTTTT. Protein product: CATSDSRRTGELFF.

This clone was counted only a few times. The chain is built from TRBV6-5 and TRBJ2-2; 7 nucleotides line up with TRBD1. Germline V gene data show CDR1 as MNHEY and CDR2 as SVGAGI. The V and J ends lost 11 bases and 6 bases, in that order; junction bases with no gene match: 9. This CDR3 has 13 residues. CDR3 in amino acids: CAVRDSKAGELFF. The CDR3 DNA is TGTGCCGTCCGGGACAGTAAGGCCGGGGAGCTGTTTTTT.

The chain recombines TRBV7-8 with TRBJ2-5; 8 nucleotides align to TRBD2. The V segment lost 5 bases and the J segment 5 bases; nucleotides outside the gene matches: 13. Looked up from germline, CDR1 is SGHVS and CDR2 is FQNEAQ. The CDR3 has 16 residues. In DNA form, the CDR3 reads TGTGCCAGCAGCATAAGCGGGGGCCACGCCGGGGAGACCCAGTACTTC. Translated, it gives CASSISGGHAGETQYF.

The genes are TRBV7-2 and TRBJ2-5; the D gene is possibly TRBD1 (6 bases). Per germline, CDR1 SGHTA and CDR2 FQGNSA. The CDR3 has 15 residues. Between the trimmed V and J ends, which lost 2 bases and 7 bases, there was a span of 17 bases. CDR3 in amino acids: CASSLSGHEMGTQYF. For the CDR3, the DNA is TGTGCCAGCAGCTTATCGGGACACGAAATGGGGACCCAGTACTTC.

This clone was observed a single time. The V gene is TRBV6-5, the J gene TRBJ1-5; possible D gene TRBD1, 6 bases. The CDR3 has 13 residues. Trimming shortened V by 9 bases and J by 5 bases, and 14 bases separated the two germline ends. CDR1 and CDR2 (germline): MNHEY, SVGAGI. The CDR3 spells CARGGHPDQPQHF. DNA for the CDR3: TGTGCCAGGGGGGGACACCCCGATCAGCCCCAGCATTTT.

There are a few counts of this clone. The chain combines TRBV6-1 with TRBJ2-1; a weak D match, TRBD1 (5 bases). Germline-derived CDR1 and CDR2 are MNHNS and SASEGT. CDR3 length: 13 amino acids. Trimming pared 2 bases from V and 9 bases from J, leaving 11 bases between. The CDR3 region has the DNA TGTGCCAGCAGTGAATTGGGGCAGACTGAGCAGTTCTTC. Amino acids: CASSELGQTEQFF.

This clone was observed a few times. V usage is TRBV12-5 and J usage is TRBJ1-5; 9 bases are a match to TRBD1. The CDR3 runs 13 residues. V trimming: 6 bases; J trimming: 4 bases; junction bases outside the gene matches: 1. Germline loops: CDR1 LGHNT, CDR2 FRNRAP. Here the CDR3 DNA reads TGTGCTAGTGGGACAGGGGGTAATCAGCCCCAGCATTTT. As protein: CASGTGGNQPQHF.

The rearrangement uses TRBV5-4 and TRBJ1-1, with TRBD1 as a possible D gene (5 bases). Looked up from germline, CDR1 is SGHNT and CDR2 is YYREEE (reference sequence). V dropped 3 bases and J dropped 4 bases, with 22 bases sitting between them. This CDR3 region has 17 residues. CDR3 bases: TGTGCCAGCAGCTCGGCAATTTCAGGGTACCTGGGCACTGAAGCTTTCTTT. Its translation: CASSSAISGYLGTEAFF.

This chain uses TRBV7-2 with TRBJ1-4; D call uncertain. This CDR3 is built from 15 residues. The germline V gene has CDR1 SGHTA and CDR2 FQGNSA. Trimming removed 0 bases from V and 8 bases from J, with 13 bases in between. The CDR3 DNA is TGTGCCAGCAGCTTAGCGCAGTCCAGCACCGAAAAACTGTTTTTT. Residues: CASSLAQSSTEKLFF.

J is TRBJ1-2 and V is TRBV18; 7 bases line up with TRBD1. Germline CDR1 reads KGHSH; CDR2 reads LQKENI. V shed 3 bases, J shed 4 bases, and the junction held 5 bases outside the gene matches. CDR3 size: 14 residues. CDR3 DNA sequence: TGTGCCAGCTCACCGACAGGGCTTGGCTATGGCTACACCTTC. Protein: CASSPTGLGYGYTF.

The genes are TRBV2 and TRBJ1-2; D is unresolved. V was cut by 2 bases and J by 5 bases, with 6 bases left in between. Germline loops: CDR1 SNHLY, CDR2 FYNNEI. CDR3 length equals 12 residues. In DNA form, the CDR3 reads TGTGCCAGCAGTGAATACAGATATGGCTACACCTTC. Its protein product is CASSEYRYGYTF.

This chain joins TRBV19 and TRBJ2-2, with 8 bases aligning to TRBD1. CDR1 and CDR2 from the germline V gene are LNHDA and SQIVND (reference sequence). The CDR3 is made up of 17 amino acids. V was clipped by 1 base and J by 1 base; unmatched bases: 5. DNA of the CDR3: TGTGCCAGTAGTATAGGAGTACAGGGGGGGAACACCGGGGAGCTGTTTTTT. Translating it yields CASSIGVQGGNTGELFF.

This rearrangement joins TRBV7-9 to TRBJ2-7; possibly TRBD1 for D (6 bases). Trimming left V 4 bases short and J 3 bases short, with 13 bases between. Germline loops: CDR1 SEHNR, CDR2 FQNEAQ (reference sequence). There are 14 residues in the CDR3. The CDR3 DNA sequence: TGTGCCAGCAGCTCCGGGACACATAGCTACGAGCAGTACTTC. This gives the protein CASSSGTHSYEQYF.

The rearrangement joins TRBV12-5 to TRBJ2-7; D remains ambiguous. This CDR3 has 12 amino acids. V shed 1 base and J shed 9 bases, with 10 bases lying between them. Germline V lookup: CDR1 LGHNT, CDR2 FRNRAP. The chain's CDR3 is CASGLGSQRQYF. CDR3 nucleotides: TGTGCTAGTGGTTTGGGCTCCCAGAGGCAGTACTTC.

The rearrangement links TRBV5-5 to TRBJ2-3, with 7 bases identical to TRBD2. The CDR3 is made up of 16 amino acids. Germline CDR1 reads SGHKS; CDR2 reads YYEKEE (reference sequence). V gave up 4 bases and J gave up 1 base; unmatched junction bases: 9. The CDR3 protein is CASSNPQRDRTDTQYF. DNA for the CDR3: TGTGCCAGCAGCAACCCGCAGCGGGACCGCACAGATACGCAGTATTTT.

For the CDR3, the DNA is TGTGCCAGCAGTGCGGCGGGAGGGGACACTGAAGCTTTCTTT. Residues: CASSAAGGDTEAFF. The V gene is TRBV2, the J gene TRBJ1-1, with D perhaps matching TRBD1 (5 bases). V was cut by 4 bases and J by 3 bases, with 12 bases left in between. Germline CDR1 and CDR2: SNHLY and FYNNEI. The length of the CDR3 is 14 residues. The full variable domain, completed using reference TRBV2 and TRBJ1-1, is EPEVTQTPSHQVTQMGQEVILRCVPISNHLYFYWYRQILGQKVEFLVSFYNNEISEKSEIFDDQFSVERPDGSNFTLKIRSTKLEDSAMYFCASSAAGGDTEAFFGQGTRLTVV.

The CDR3 is CASTRGVSTDTQYF. CDR3 coding DNA: TGTGCCAGCACCCGGGGGGTGAGCACAGATACGCAGTATTTT. This chain connects TRBV2 to TRBJ2-3, with TRBD2 matching 7 bases. The V segment lost 7 bases and the J segment 0 bases; nucleotides outside the gene matches: 4. Looked up from germline, CDR1 is SNHLY and CDR2 is FYNNEI. This CDR3 spans 14 amino acids.

The J gene is TRBJ1-1, the V gene TRBV27; a weak D match, TRBD1 (5 bases). Per germline, CDR1 MNHEY and CDR2 SMNVEV (reference sequence). V dropped 8 bases and J dropped 7 bases, with 14 bases sitting between them. This CDR3 comprises 12 residues. The CDR3 coding sequence is TGTGCCAGCCGCGGACACGTCTTTGAAGCTTTCTTT. The encoded protein is CASRGHVFEAFF.

CDR3 in amino acids: CASSELGLASYNEQFF. The CDR3 DNA reads as TGCGCCAGCAGTGAATTGGGACTAGCGTCATACAATGAGCAGTTCTTC. The chain has TRBV5-1 and TRBJ2-1; 10 bases fit TRBD2. Germline trimming cut 5 bases from V and 4 bases from J; bases unmatched to any gene: 9. Per germline, CDR1 SGHRS and CDR2 YFSETQ. The CDR3 is 16 residues long. Based on the CDR3 plus reference TRBV5-1 and TRBJ2-1, the full variable domain is KAGVTQTPRYLIKTRGQQVTLSCSPISGHRSVSWYQQTPGQGLQFLFEYFSETQRNKGNFPGRFSGRQFSNSRSEMNVSTLELGDSALYLCASSELGLASYNEQFFGPGTRLTVL.

This chain joins TRBV9 and TRBJ2-1; the match to TRBD1 covers 10 bases. The CDR3 length is 13 residues. Germline values: CDR1 SGDLS, CDR2 YYNGEE. V shed 2 bases and J 9 bases; nucleotides not matched to a gene: 2. CDR3 sequence: CASSVGQGSEQFF. The CDR3 region has the DNA TGTGCCAGCAGCGTGGGACAGGGGAGTGAGCAGTTCTTC. The whole variable domain, filled in from reference TRBV9 and TRBJ2-1, reads DSGVTQTPKHLITATGQRVTLRCSPRSGDLSVYWYQQSLDQGLQFLIQYYNGEERAKGNILERFSAQQFPDLHSELNLSSLELGDSALYFCASSVGQGSEQFFGPGTRLTVL.

The V and J genes are TRBV7-8 and TRBJ2-2; D may be TRBD2 (6 bases). This CDR3 is 14 amino acids long. V shed 3 bases and J shed 6 bases, with 11 bases lying between them. CDR1 and CDR2 (germline): SGHVS, FQNEAQ. DNA of the CDR3: TGTGCCAGCAGCTTCGGCGGGATAGCCGGGGAGCTGTTTTTT. Residues: CASSFGGIAGELFF.

This clone has more than one count but fewer than ten. The J gene is TRBJ2-2, the V gene TRBV4-2; 11 nucleotides align to TRBD2. From germline, CDR1 is LGHNA and CDR2 YNFKEQ. The CDR3 sequence is 17 residues long. The ends lost 1 base at V and 6 bases at J; junction bases unmatched: 7. The CDR3, as DNA: TGTGCCAGCAGCCAAGGGGTAGCGGGAGGGGGTTCCGGGGAGCTGTTTTTT. This codes for CASSQGVAGGGSGELFF.

This clone was seen a handful of times. The chain combines TRBV7-8 with TRBJ1-4; D not resolved. This CDR3 has 15 amino acids. Germline CDR1 and CDR2: SGHVS and FQNEAQ. Trimming removed 0 bases at V and 0 bases at J, with 5 bases between. For the CDR3, the DNA is TGTGCCAGCAGCTTAGCCGGGGCAACTAATGAAAAACTGTTTTTT. Translation: CASSLAGATNEKLFF.

This clone was recorded a few times. This chain uses TRBV7-6 with TRBJ2-1; 9 bases are a match to TRBD2. The V gene's germline CDR1 is SGHVS and CDR2 FNYEAQ. The CDR3 consists of 15 residues. V shed 0 bases, J shed 5 bases, and the junction held 2 bases outside the gene matches. CDR3 protein: CASSLAASGDNEQFF. Written as DNA, the CDR3 is TGTGCCAGCAGCTTAGCGGCTAGCGGGGACAATGAGCAGTTCTTC. Full variable domain (outside the CDR3, taken from reference TRBV7-6 and TRBJ2-1): GAGVSQSPRYKVTKRGQDVALRCDPISGHVSLYWYRQALGQGPEFLTYFNYEAQQDKSGLPNDRFSAERPEGSISTLTIQRTEQRDSAMYRCASSLAASGDNEQFFGPGTRLTVL.

The chain employs TRBV9 and TRBJ2-1; unclear D gene. V lost 3 bases to trimming and J lost 0 bases, with 19 bases between them. CDR1 is SGDLS and CDR2 is YYNGEE in the germline V gene. This CDR3 comprises 18 residues. In nucleotides, the CDR3 is TGTGCCAGCAGCGAGAGGCTCCTCGCAGCGTACTCCTACAATGAGCAGTTCTTC. Translation gives CASSERLLAAYSYNEQFF.

This sequence joins TRBV5-4 and TRBJ2-5, with D perhaps TRBD2 (5 bases). CDR3 length: 14 residues. V lost 2 bases to trimming and J lost 3 bases, with 11 bases between them. From germline, CDR1 is SGHNT and CDR2 YYREEE (reference sequence). DNA of the CDR3: TGTGCCAGCAGCTTCTCGGGGTCCAAAGAGACCCAGTACTTC. As protein: CASSFSGSKETQYF.